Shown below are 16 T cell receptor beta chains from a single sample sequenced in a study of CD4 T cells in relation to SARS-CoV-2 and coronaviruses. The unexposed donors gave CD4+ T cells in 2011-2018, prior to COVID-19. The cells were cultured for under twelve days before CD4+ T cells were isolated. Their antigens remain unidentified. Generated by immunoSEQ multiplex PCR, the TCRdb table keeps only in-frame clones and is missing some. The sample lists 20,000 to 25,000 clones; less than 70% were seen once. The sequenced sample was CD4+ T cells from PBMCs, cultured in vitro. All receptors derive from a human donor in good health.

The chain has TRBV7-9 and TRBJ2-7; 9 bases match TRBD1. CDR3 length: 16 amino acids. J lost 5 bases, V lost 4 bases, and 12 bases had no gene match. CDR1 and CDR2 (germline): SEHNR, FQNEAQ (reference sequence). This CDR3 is CASSSLGGQGMDEQYF. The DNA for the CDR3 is TGTGCCAGCAGCTCCCTAGGGGGACAGGGTATGGACGAGCAGTACTTC. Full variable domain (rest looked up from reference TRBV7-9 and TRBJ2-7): DTGVSQNPRHKITKRGQNVTFRCDPISEHNRLYWYRQTLGQGPEFLTYFQNEAQLEKSRLLSDRFSAERPKGSFSTLEIQRTEQGDSAMYLCASSSLGGQGMDEQYFGPGTRLTVT.

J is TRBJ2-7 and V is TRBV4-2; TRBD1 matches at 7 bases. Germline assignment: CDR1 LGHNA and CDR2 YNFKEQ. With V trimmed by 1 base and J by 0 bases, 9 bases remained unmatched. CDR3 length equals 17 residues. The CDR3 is CASSQVSSGQSSYEQYF. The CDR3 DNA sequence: TGTGCCAGCAGCCAAGTAAGTTCGGGACAGAGCTCCTACGAGCAGTACTTC.

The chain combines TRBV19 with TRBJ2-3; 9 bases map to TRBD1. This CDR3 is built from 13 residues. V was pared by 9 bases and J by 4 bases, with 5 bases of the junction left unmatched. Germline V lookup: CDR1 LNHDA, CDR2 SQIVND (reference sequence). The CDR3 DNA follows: TGTGCCAGCGGGGGACAGGGATCAGATACGCAGTATTTT. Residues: CASGGQGSDTQYF.

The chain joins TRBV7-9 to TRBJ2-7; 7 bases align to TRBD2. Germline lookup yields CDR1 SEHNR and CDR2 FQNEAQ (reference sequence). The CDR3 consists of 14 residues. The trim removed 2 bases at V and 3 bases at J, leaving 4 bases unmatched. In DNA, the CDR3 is TGTGCCAGCAGCTTAACTAGCGATGACTACGAGCAGTACTTC. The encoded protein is CASSLTSDDYEQYF.

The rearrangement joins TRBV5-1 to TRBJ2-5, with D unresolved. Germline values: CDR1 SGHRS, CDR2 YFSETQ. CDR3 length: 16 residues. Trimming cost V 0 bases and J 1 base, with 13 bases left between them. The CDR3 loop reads CASSLAQGPSQETQYF. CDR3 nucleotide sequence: TGCGCCAGCAGCTTGGCGCAAGGCCCATCCCAAGAGACCCAGTACTTC.

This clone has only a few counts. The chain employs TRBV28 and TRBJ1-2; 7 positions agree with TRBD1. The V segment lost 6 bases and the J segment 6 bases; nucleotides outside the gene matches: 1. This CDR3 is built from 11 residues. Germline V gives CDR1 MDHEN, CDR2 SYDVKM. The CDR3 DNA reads TGTGCCAGCAGCACAGGGGATGGCTACACCTTC. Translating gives CASSTGDGYTF.

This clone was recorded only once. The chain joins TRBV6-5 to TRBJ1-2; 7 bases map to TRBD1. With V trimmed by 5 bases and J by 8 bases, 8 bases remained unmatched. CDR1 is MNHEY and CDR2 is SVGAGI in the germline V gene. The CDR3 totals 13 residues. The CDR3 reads CASSRQGARGYTF. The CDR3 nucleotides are TGTGCCAGCAGTAGACAGGGTGCGAGAGGCTACACCTTC.

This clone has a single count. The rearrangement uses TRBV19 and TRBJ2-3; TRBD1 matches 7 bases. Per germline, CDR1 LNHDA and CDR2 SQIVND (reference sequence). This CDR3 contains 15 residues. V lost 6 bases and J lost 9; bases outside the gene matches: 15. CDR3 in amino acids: CASSRSGTELGTQYF. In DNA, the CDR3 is TGTGCCAGTAGCCGATCCGGGACAGAGCTCGGGACGCAGTATTTT.

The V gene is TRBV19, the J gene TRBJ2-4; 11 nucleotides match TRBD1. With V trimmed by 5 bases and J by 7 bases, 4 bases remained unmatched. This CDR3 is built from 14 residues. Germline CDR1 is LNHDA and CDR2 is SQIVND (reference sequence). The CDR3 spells CASSGGQGENIQYF. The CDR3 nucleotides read TGTGCCAGTAGTGGGGGACAGGGGGAGAACATTCAGTACTTC.

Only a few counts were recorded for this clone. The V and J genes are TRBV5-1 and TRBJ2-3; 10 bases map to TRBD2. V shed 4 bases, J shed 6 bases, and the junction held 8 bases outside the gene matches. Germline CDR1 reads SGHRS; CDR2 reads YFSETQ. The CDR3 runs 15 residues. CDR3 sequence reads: CASSLSGGPLDTQYF. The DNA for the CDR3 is TGCGCCAGCAGCCTTAGCGGGGGGCCATTGGATACGCAGTATTTT.

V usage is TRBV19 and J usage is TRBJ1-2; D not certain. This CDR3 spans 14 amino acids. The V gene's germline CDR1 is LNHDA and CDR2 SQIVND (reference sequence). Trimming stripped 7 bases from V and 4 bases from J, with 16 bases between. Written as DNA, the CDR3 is TGTGCCAGTACGGACGGGCATCTCACCTATGGCTACACCTTC. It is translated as CASTDGHLTYGYTF.

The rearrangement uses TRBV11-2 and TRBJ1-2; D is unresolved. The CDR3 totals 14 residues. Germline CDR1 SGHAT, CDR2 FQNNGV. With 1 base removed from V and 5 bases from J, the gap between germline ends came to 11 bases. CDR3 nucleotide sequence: TGTGCCAGCAGCTTAGTTCGTGGAGGGTATGGCTACACCTTC. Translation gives CASSLVRGGYGYTF. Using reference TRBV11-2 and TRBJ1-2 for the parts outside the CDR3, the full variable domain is EAGVAQSPRYKIIEKRQSVAFWCNPISGHATLYWYQQILGQGPKLLIQFQNNGVVDDSQLPKDRFSAERLKGVDSTLKIQPAKLEDSAVYLCASSLVRGGYGYTFGSGTRLTVV.

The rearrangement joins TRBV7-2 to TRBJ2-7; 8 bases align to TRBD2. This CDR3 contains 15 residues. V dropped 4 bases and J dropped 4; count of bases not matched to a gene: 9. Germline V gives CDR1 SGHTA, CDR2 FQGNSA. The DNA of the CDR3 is TGTGCCAGCAGCTCTCCGGGACTAGGATCATACGAGCAGTACTTC. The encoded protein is CASSSPGLGSYEQYF. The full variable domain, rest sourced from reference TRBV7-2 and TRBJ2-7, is GAGVSQSPSNKVTEKGKDVELRCDPISGHTALYWYRQSLGQGLEFLIYFQGNSAPDKSGLPSDRFSAERTGGSVSTLTIQRTQQEDSAVYLCASSSPGLGSYEQYFGPGTRLTVT.

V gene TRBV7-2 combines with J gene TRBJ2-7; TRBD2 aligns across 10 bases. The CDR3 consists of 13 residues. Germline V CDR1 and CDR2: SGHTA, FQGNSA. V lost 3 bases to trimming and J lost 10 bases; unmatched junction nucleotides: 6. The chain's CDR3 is CASSLASGRDQYF. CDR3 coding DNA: TGTGCCAGCAGCTTGGCTAGCGGGAGAGATCAGTACTTC.

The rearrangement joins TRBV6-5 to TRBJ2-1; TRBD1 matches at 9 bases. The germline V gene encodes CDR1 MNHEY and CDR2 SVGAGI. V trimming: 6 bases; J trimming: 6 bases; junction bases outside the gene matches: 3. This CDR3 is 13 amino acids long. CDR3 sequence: CASRGTGRNEQFF. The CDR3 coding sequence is TGTGCCAGCAGAGGGACAGGGCGCAATGAGCAGTTCTTC.

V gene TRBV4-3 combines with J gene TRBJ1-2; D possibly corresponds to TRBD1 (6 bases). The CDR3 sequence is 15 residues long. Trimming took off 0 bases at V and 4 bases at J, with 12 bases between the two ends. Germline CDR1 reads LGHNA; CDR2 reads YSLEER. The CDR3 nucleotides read TGCGCCAGCAGCCAAGATCCAGGGGCAAGCTATGGCTACACCTTC. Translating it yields CASSQDPGASYGYTF.